This TCR beta chain was obtained from a study of T cell responses to AZD1222 COVID-19 vaccine. As regards this clone: Its antigen is undetermined.

Findings of the study overall: Two AZD1222 doses significantly raised spike-specific TCR breadth and depth over controls. Only 5 or 6 people who got AZD1222 tested seropositive at baseline. Repertoires in all cases were sampled only once the peak T cell response had passed. Nearly half of spike-specific TCRs reportedly go after variant regions that carry no mutations.

Sequenced by immunoSEQ multiplex PCR; TCRdb stores in-frame clones only, minus some. The data show 70,000 to 95,000 clones, 90% seen once. This CDR3 is 14 amino acids long. CDR1 SGHVS and CDR2 FQNEAQ come from the germline V gene. Deletions cut 3 bases from V and 5 bases from J, with 14 bases between. The sample in question was peripheral blood, obtained 28 days after the second AZD1222 dose. This TCR derives from an adult who received the AZD1222 COVID-19 vaccine. V is TRBV7-8 and J is TRBJ2-7, with a weak D call TRBD1 (5 bases). Here the CDR3 DNA reads TGTGCCAGCAGCTTTTGGCAGGGTAGAAACGAGCAGTACTTC. It yields the protein CASSFWQGRNEQYF.